The 29 T cell receptor beta chains presented below share a single source sample, sequenced in a study of spatial heterogeneity in lung cancer. Sample time point: blood at routine non-recurrence follow-up after resection. TCRdb recomputed calls from the 5' RACE reads with MiXCR, one row per CDR3 protein. The data hold over 95,000 distinct CDR3 sequences, with 11% observed a single time. The sample was PBMCs, taken at follow-up. Source of these receptors: a female donor with early-stage non-small cell lung cancer.

This clonotype appeared a few times. The rearrangement uses TRBV3-1 and TRBJ2-5; D call uncertain. Trimming left V 0 bases short and J 1 base short, with 9 bases between. CDR3 length equals 15 residues. Germline lookup yields CDR1 LGHDT and CDR2 YNNKEL (reference sequence). CDR3 protein: CASSQDPFLQETQYF. The CDR3 DNA sequence: TGTGCCAGCAGCCAAGACCCCTTCCTCCAAGAGACCCAGTACTTC.

This clonotype turned up a few times. The rearrangement links TRBV29-1 to TRBJ1-1; D perhaps matches TRBD1 (5 bases). V lost 7 bases and J lost 11, with 23 bases in between. The CDR3 totals 13 residues. The germline CDR1 and CDR2 sequences are SQVTM and ANQGSEA. The CDR3 region has the DNA TGCAGCGCCCAAGGGGTGGGTCCGGGTTTGGCTTTCTTT. Translating it yields CSAQGVGPGLAFF. The complete variable domain, with remaining parts taken from reference TRBV29-1 and TRBJ1-1, reads SAVISQKPSRDICQRGTSLTIQCQVDSQVTMMFWYRQQPGQSLTLIATANQGSEATYESGFVIDKFPISRPNLTFSTLTVSNMSPEDSSIYLCSAQGVGPGLAFFGQGTRLTVV.

This clonotype was counted ten times or more. The rearrangement joins TRBV4-2 to TRBJ2-6; 8 nucleotides align to TRBD1. CDR1 LGHNA and CDR2 YNFKEQ come from the germline V gene. Trimming at V came to 2 bases and at J to 2 bases, leaving 11 bases not matched to a gene. CDR3 length: 19 residues. CDR3 sequence: CASSQYFRDRRAGANVLTF. The CDR3 region has the DNA TGTGCCAGCAGCCAATATTTCCGGGACAGGCGCGCTGGGGCCAACGTCCTGACTTTC.

The chain has TRBV10-3 and TRBJ2-7; TRBD1 aligns across 10 bases. CDR1 and CDR2 (germline): ENHRY, SYGVKD. The CDR3 is 13 residues long. V lost 5 bases and J lost 7; bases outside the gene matches: 5. The CDR3 coding sequence is TGTGCCATCAGTCGGGACAGGGGTGATGAGCAGTACGTC. Translation gives CAISRDRGDEQYV.

This clonotype occurred a few times. This sequence joins TRBV7-8 and TRBJ1-1; 7 bases match TRBD1. The V segment lost 2 bases and the J segment 7 bases; nucleotides outside the gene matches: 13. The germline V gene encodes CDR1 SGHVS and CDR2 FQNEAQ. The CDR3 runs to 16 residues. For the CDR3, the DNA is TGTGCCAGCAGCTTACGAAGGGGGCGGTCCATAATTGAAGCTTTCTTT. It encodes CASSLRRGRSIIEAFF.

This clonotype appeared many times. CDR3 DNA sequence: TGTGCCAGCAGCCAAGCGGGGGCCGGACGGAACACTGAAGCTTTCTTT. It codes for CASSQAGAGRNTEAFF. The V and J genes are TRBV4-2 and TRBJ1-1; tentative D call: TRBD1 (6 bases). CDR1 is LGHNA and CDR2 is YNFKEQ in the germline V gene. Trimming shortened V by 1 base and J by 1 base, and 13 bases separated the two germline ends. This CDR3 has 16 residues.

This clonotype occurred a few times. The rearrangement joins TRBV9 to TRBJ2-5; 10 positions match TRBD2. The CDR3 runs to 15 residues. With 3 bases clipped from V and 2 bases from J, the junction kept 4 bases outside the gene matches. Germline assignment: CDR1 SGDLS and CDR2 YYNGEE. The CDR3 DNA reads as TGTGCCAGCAGCGCGACTAGCGGGCGTCAAGAGACCCAGTACTTC. Amino acids: CASSATSGRQETQYF.

This clonotype was recorded a few times. The V and J genes are TRBV20-1 and TRBJ1-5; D gene uncertain. The CDR3 covers 17 residues. V lost 0 bases and J lost 0, with 15 bases in between. The germline gives CDR1 DFQATT, CDR2 SNEGSKA (reference sequence). In DNA, the CDR3 is TGCAGTGCTAGAGATCCTGGCGGCCGGGATAGCAATCAGCCCCAGCATTTT. Its protein product is CSARDPGGRDSNQPQHF.

DNA for the CDR3: TGTGCCAGCAGCGTTAGCGAGACCCCCACCGGGGAGCTGTTTTTT. Protein sequence: CASSVSETPTGELFF. The V and J genes are TRBV9 and TRBJ2-2; D might be TRBD2 (5 bases). The CDR3 is 15 residues long. Germline V gene lookup returns CDR1 SGDLS and CDR2 YYNGEE. V gave up 2 bases and J gave up 4 bases, with 12 bases separating them. The full variable domain, with the rest looked up from reference TRBV9 and TRBJ2-2, is DSGVTQTPKHLITATGQRVTLRCSPRSGDLSVYWYQQSLDQGLQFLIQYYNGEERAKGNILERFSAQQFPDLHSELNLSSLELGDSALYFCASSVSETPTGELFFGEGSRLTVL.

There are many counts of this clonotype. J is TRBJ1-5 and V is TRBV10-3; no firm D call. CDR1 ENHRY and CDR2 SYGVKD come from the germline V gene. The CDR3 loop spans 15 amino acids. Trimming stripped 4 bases from V and 0 bases from J, with 10 bases between. The CDR3 region has the DNA TGTGCCATCAGTGGGACCTTTCTTAGCAATCAGCCCCAGCATTTT. It yields the protein CAISGTFLSNQPQHF.

In this sample, this clonotype turned up many times. The gene calls are TRBV3-2 and TRBJ2-3; the DNA was not used to check the table's D call, TRBD1. TRBV3-2 is assigned pseudogene status. The CDR3 is made up of 16 amino acids. The CDR3 DNA reads as TGTGCCAGCAGACAGACGGGACAGGCCTCCACAGATACGCAGTATTTT. This encodes CASRQTGQASTDTQYF.

This clonotype was recorded many times. The V gene is TRBV18, the J gene TRBJ1-2; TRBD1 matches 7 bases. Germline V gene lookup returns CDR1 KGHSH and CDR2 LQKENI. V was pared by 5 bases and J by 3 bases, with 3 bases of the junction left unmatched. The CDR3 is 13 residues long. This CDR3 is CASSSGTDYGYTF. CDR3 nucleotide sequence: TGTGCCAGCTCATCCGGGACAGACTATGGCTACACCTTC.

This clonotype appeared a few times. J is TRBJ2-1 and V is TRBV6-1; 10 bases map to TRBD2. V was clipped by 6 bases and J by 2 bases; unmatched bases: 16. CDR3 length: 19 residues. The germline gives CDR1 MNHNS, CDR2 SASEGT. The CDR3 coding sequence is TGTGCCAGCAGGCCCTTGGTAGCGGGAGGAAGGTGGCCCTACAATGAGCAGTTCTTC. Translated: CASRPLVAGGRWPYNEQFF.

V usage is TRBV9 and J usage is TRBJ2-1; the match to TRBD2 covers 7 bases. The CDR3 totals 16 residues. Germline-derived CDR1 and CDR2 are SGDLS and YYNGEE. Trimming took 2 bases from V and 7 from J; bases not matched to a gene: 12. CDR3 sequence reads: CASSVSVRGSSNEQFF. The CDR3 bases are TGTGCCAGCAGCGTTTCCGTTCGCGGGAGCTCGAATGAGCAGTTCTTC. The entire variable domain, with the rest obtained from reference TRBV9 and TRBJ2-1, is as follows: DSGVTQTPKHLITATGQRVTLRCSPRSGDLSVYWYQQSLDQGLQFLIQYYNGEERAKGNILERFSAQQFPDLHSELNLSSLELGDSALYFCASSVSVRGSSNEQFFGPGTRLTVL.

CDR3 region: CASLGVGNTEAFF. DNA of the CDR3: TGCGCCAGCTTGGGTGTGGGGAACACTGAAGCTTTCTTT. The rearrangement joins TRBV5-1 to TRBJ1-1, with D unclear. Between the trimmed V and J ends, which lost 7 bases and 1 base, there was a span of 11 bases. The CDR3 loop spans 13 amino acids. Germline-derived CDR1 and CDR2 are SGHRS and YFSETQ.

The chain recombines TRBV2 with TRBJ2-1, with D hard to call. The CDR3 runs 13 residues. V lost 4 bases and J 7 bases, leaving 11 bases between the germline ends. Germline V gene sequence: CDR1 SNHLY, CDR2 FYNNEI. CDR3 residues: CASSVDGKNEQFF. The CDR3 coding sequence is TGTGCCAGCAGTGTTGATGGTAAGAATGAGCAGTTCTTC.

The sample holds a few counts of this clonotype. The gene calls are TRBV11-2 and TRBJ2-3; D not resolved. Germline loops: CDR1 SGHAT, CDR2 FQNNGV. V was pared by 1 base and J by 6 bases, with 5 bases between. This CDR3 region has 12 residues. The CDR3 sequence is CASSLVPDTQYF. DNA for the CDR3: TGTGCCAGCAGCTTAGTACCCGATACGCAGTATTTT.

This clonotype was detected only a few times. The J gene is TRBJ2-4, the V gene TRBV3-1, with a possible D match to TRBD2 (6 bases). V was shortened by 0 bases and J by 5 bases, with 14 bases between the two germline ends. Germline V gene lookup returns CDR1 LGHDT and CDR2 YNNKEL (reference sequence). The CDR3 length is 16 residues. The CDR3 sequence is CASSQDPGVGQNIQYF. The CDR3 nucleotides read TGTGCCAGCAGCCAAGATCCGGGAGTGGGACAAAACATTCAGTACTTC.

Written as DNA, the CDR3 is TGTGCCAGCAGTCTGGGACTTCCGCGGCCCTATGGCTACACCTTC. This codes for CASSLGLPRPYGYTF. The chain has TRBV12-3 or TRBV12-4 and TRBJ1-2, with a possible D match to TRBD1 (5 bases). CDR3 length: 15 residues. Trimming pared 5 bases from V and 4 bases from J, leaving 17 bases between.

For this clonotype: An end of the junction differs from the germline gene, which may be a read error. The chain links TRBV6-6 to TRBJ1-2; no firm D call. This CDR3 has 10 amino acids. The germline gives CDR1 MNHNY, CDR2 SVGAGI (reference sequence). CDR3 amino acids: CASMLAVLNF. In DNA form, the CDR3 reads TGTGCCAGCATGCTAGCGGTGCTTAATTTC.

The V and J genes are TRBV5-1 and TRBJ1-3; D gene ambiguous. The V end lost 1 base, the J end lost 0 bases, and 11 bases lay between the germline ends. From germline, CDR1 is SGHRS and CDR2 YFSETQ. The CDR3 sequence is 16 residues long. The CDR3 here is CASSLRQISSGNTIYF. The CDR3 nucleotides read TGCGCCAGCAGCTTGAGGCAGATCTCCTCTGGAAACACCATATATTTT. Filled out from reference TRBV5-1 and TRBJ1-3, the complete variable domain reads KAGVTQTPRYLIKTRGQQVTLSCSPISGHRSVSWYQQTPGQGLQFLFEYFSETQRNKGNFPGRFSGRQFSNSRSEMNVSTLELGDSALYLCASSLRQISSGNTIYFGEGSWLTVV.

This clonotype was seen a few times. The V gene is TRBV7-3, the J gene TRBJ2-2; no firm D call. The CDR3 runs to 14 residues. The germline V gene encodes CDR1 SGHTA and CDR2 FQGTGA. The V gene lost 0 bases and the J gene lost 5 bases, with 7 bases spanning the gap. The DNA of the CDR3 is TGTGCCAGCAGCTTAACGTTCACTACCGGGGAGCTGTTTTTT. Protein sequence: CASSLTFTTGELFF.

V and J are TRBV29-1 and TRBJ2-1; perhaps TRBD2 as D (6 bases). CDR3 length: 15 residues. Germline loops: CDR1 SQVTM, CDR2 ANQGSEA. V lost 5 bases and J 0 bases, leaving 14 bases between the germline ends. DNA of the CDR3: TGCAGCGTTTCGTGGGGGGTTAGCTCCTACAATGAGCAGTTCTTC. It codes for CSVSWGVSSYNEQFF.

This clonotype showed up just a few times. The V gene is TRBV5-1, the J gene TRBJ1-2; tentative D call: TRBD1 (6 bases). The CDR3 length is 12 residues. CDR1 is SGHRS and CDR2 is YFSETQ in the germline V gene. V gave up 1 base and J gave up 8 bases, with 9 bases separating them. CDR3 region: CASSLSGEGYTF. Here the CDR3 DNA reads TGCGCCAGCAGCTTGTCAGGGGAGGGCTACACCTTC.

This clonotype was observed at least ten times. The chain carries TRBV7-8 and TRBJ1-1; D perhaps matches TRBD1 (5 bases). Deletions cut 5 bases from V and 5 bases from J, with 15 bases between. The CDR3 sequence is 14 residues long. Germline loops: CDR1 SGHVS, CDR2 FQNEAQ. CDR3 sequence reads: CASSPRGGRTEAFF. The DNA of the CDR3 is TGTGCCAGCAGCCCCCGTGGGGGGAGGACTGAAGCTTTCTTT.

A few counts support this clonotype. V usage is TRBV13 and J usage is TRBJ2-1; D gene unclear. Trimming shortened V by 1 base and J by 0 bases, and 22 bases separated the two germline ends. The germline gives CDR1 PRHDT, CDR2 FYEKMQ (reference sequence). CDR3 size: 20 residues. CDR3 DNA sequence: TGTGCCAGCAGCTTAGTTAGGATCTTCGTGCCTGGTATCTCCTACAATGAGCAGTTCTTC. Its protein product is CASSLVRIFVPGISYNEQFF.

This clonotype was detected ten times or more. The V and J genes are TRBV28 and TRBJ1-1; no reliable D call. The CDR3 sequence is 14 residues long. CDR1 and CDR2 from the germline V gene are MDHEN and SYDVKM. Trimming pared 2 bases from V and 1 base from J, leaving 8 bases between. The CDR3 DNA follows: TGTGCCAGCAGTTTAAACACACCGAACACTGAAGCTTTCTTT. It is translated as CASSLNTPNTEAFF.

This chain joins TRBV28 and TRBJ2-7; 7 bases fit TRBD1. Trimming took 7 bases from V and 5 from J; bases not matched to a gene: 8. The CDR3 is 13 residues long. Looked up from germline, CDR1 is MDHEN and CDR2 is SYDVKM. The CDR3: CASTGTVPNEQYF. The CDR3 nucleotides are TGTGCCAGCACTGGGACAGTTCCTAACGAGCAGTACTTC.

This chain joins TRBV25-1 and TRBJ2-1; D possibly uses TRBD1 or TRBD2 (5 bases each). The V and J ends lost 7 bases and 9 bases respectively, with 16 bases between them. The CDR3 extends over 13 amino acids. Germline V gene lookup returns CDR1 MGHDK and CDR2 SYGVNS. This CDR3 is CASMTKTRGEQFF. The CDR3 DNA follows: TGTGCCAGCATGACCAAAACGAGGGGTGAGCAGTTCTTC.